These 8 T cell receptor beta chains were sequenced from one sample in a study of blood T cells in healthy people across ages. PCR was performed a second time for about 6 to 12 cycles using a sample-barcoded 5' primer and a J-beta primer mix. TCRdb used MiXCR to reprocess the 5' RACE reads, holding one entry per CDR3 protein. Of about 650,000 distinct CDR3 sequences in the sample, about 34% were seen once. The sample taken for sequencing was blood. The source of these receptors is a woman over 75 in good health.

Comment on this clonotype: This may arise from a read error, as a much more abundant clone is one base away. The chain couples TRBV20-1 to TRBJ1-5; tentative D call: TRBD1 (5 bases). CDR3 length: 18 amino acids. Trimming shortened V by 1 base and J by 1 base, and 20 bases separated the two germline ends. Germline-derived CDR1 and CDR2 are DFQATT and SNEGSKA (reference sequence). CDR3 sequence (DNA): TGCAGTGCTAGAGGTCTCGGGGCAGGGTCTTGGAGCAATCAGCCCCAGCATTTT. Protein: CSARGLGAGSWSNQPQHF.

This clonotype has ten or more counts. J is TRBJ2-6 and V is TRBV7-2; no clear D. This CDR3 is built from 18 residues. CDR1 is SGHTA and CDR2 is FQGNSA in the germline V gene. V lost 5 bases and J lost 0, with 17 bases in between. CDR3 nucleotides: TGTGCCAGCAGCCCTCAGGCGTGGTCACTCTCTGGGGCCAACGTCCTGACTTTC. This encodes CASSPQAWSLSGANVLTF. The full variable domain, in which reference TRBV7-2 and TRBJ2-6 provide the parts outside the CDR3, is GAGVSQSPSNKVTEKGKDVELRCDPISGHTALYWYRQSLGQGLEFLIYFQGNSAPDKSGLPSDRFSAERTGGSVSTLTIQRTQQEDSAVYLCASSPQAWSLSGANVLTFGAGSRLTVL.

This chain joins TRBV30 and TRBJ1-4, with D maybe TRBD1 (5 bases). CDR1 GTSNPN and CDR2 SVGIG come from the germline V gene (reference sequence). Deletions cut 1 base from V and 5 bases from J, with 14 bases between. The CDR3 length is 15 residues. CDR3 residues: CAWSANRQLNEKLFF. Here the CDR3 DNA reads TGTGCCTGGAGTGCCAACAGGCAGTTAAATGAAAAACTGTTTTTT. Using reference TRBV30 and TRBJ1-4 for the parts outside the CDR3, the full variable domain is SQTIHQWPATLVQPVGSPLSLECTVEGTSNPNLYWYRQAAGRGLQLLFYSVGIGQISSEVPQNLSASRPQDRQFILSSKKLLLSDSGFYLCAWSANRQLNEKLFFGSGTQLSVL.

This chain connects TRBV28 to TRBJ1-1; unclear D gene. Germline values: CDR1 MDHEN, CDR2 SYDVKM. V was pared by 6 bases and J by 6 bases, with 17 bases between. The CDR3 covers 14 residues. The CDR3, as DNA: TGTGCCAGCAGCTCGGGCGCCGGGAGGGCTGAAGCTTTCTTT. Translation: CASSSGAGRAEAFF.

This clonotype was found many times. The CDR3: CAISGGGGTDTQYF. DNA for the CDR3: TGTGCCATCTCGGGAGGGGGGGGCACAGATACGCAGTATTTT. The chain combines TRBV10-3 with TRBJ2-3, with 8 bases fitting TRBD2. The germline V gene has CDR1 ENHRY and CDR2 SYGVKD. The CDR3 is made up of 14 amino acids. Unmatched junction bases numbered 5, after V lost 8 bases and J lost 1 base.

The chain couples TRBV30 to TRBJ1-5, with D possibly TRBD1 on 5 matching bases. The germline V gene encodes CDR1 GTSNPN and CDR2 SVGIG (reference sequence). Trimming removed 6 bases from V and 1 base from J, with 16 bases in between. This CDR3 is 15 amino acids long. The CDR3 here is CACSFSGRSNQPQHF. The CDR3 DNA is TGTGCCTGCAGTTTTTCAGGGAGGAGCAATCAGCCCCAGCATTTT.

This clonotype was seen only a few times. The chain carries TRBV12-3 or TRBV12-4 and TRBJ2-5, with D uncertain. The end of the DNA is better explained by TRBJ2-7, so the J call may be wrong. The CDR3 consists of 14 residues. The CDR3 protein is CASSPTSAGYEQYF. The DNA for the CDR3 is TGTGCCAGCAGCCCCACCTCGGCAGGCTACGAGCAGTACTTC.

With regard to this clonotype: A single base separates this from a much larger clone, so it may be a read error. The chain couples TRBV7-2 to TRBJ2-7; 10 positions agree with TRBD1. Per germline, CDR1 SGHTA and CDR2 FQGNSA. The CDR3 has 16 amino acids. This CDR3 reads CVSSRSGQGISYEQYF. CDR3 sequence (DNA): TGTGTCAGCAGCCGCTCGGGACAGGGGATTTCCTACGAGCAGTACTTC.